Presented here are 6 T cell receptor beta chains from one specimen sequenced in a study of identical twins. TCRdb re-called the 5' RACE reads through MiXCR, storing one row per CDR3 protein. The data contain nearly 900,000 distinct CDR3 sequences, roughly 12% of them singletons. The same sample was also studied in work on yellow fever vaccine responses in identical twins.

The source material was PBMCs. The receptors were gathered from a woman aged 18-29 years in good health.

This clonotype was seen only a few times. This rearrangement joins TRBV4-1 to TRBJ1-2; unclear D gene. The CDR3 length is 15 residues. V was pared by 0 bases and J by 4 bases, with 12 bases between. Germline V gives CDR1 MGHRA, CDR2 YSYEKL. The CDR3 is CASSQEESQIYGYTF. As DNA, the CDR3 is TGCGCCAGCAGCCAAGAGGAAAGCCAGATCTATGGCTACACCTTC.

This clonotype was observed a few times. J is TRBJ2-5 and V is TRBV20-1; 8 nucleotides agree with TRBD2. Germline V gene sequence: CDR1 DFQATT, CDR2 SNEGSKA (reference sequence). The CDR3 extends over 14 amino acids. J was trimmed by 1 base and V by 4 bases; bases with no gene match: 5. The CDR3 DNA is TGCAGTGCTAACCTAGCGGGTAGCCAAGAGACCCAGTACTTC. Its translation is CSANLAGSQETQYF.

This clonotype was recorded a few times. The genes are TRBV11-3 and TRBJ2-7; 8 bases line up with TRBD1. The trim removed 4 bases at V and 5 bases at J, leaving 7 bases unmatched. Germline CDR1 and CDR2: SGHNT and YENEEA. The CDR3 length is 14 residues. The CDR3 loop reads CASSSDRVFDEQYF. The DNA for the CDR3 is TGTGCCAGCAGCTCGGACAGGGTTTTCGACGAGCAGTACTTC.

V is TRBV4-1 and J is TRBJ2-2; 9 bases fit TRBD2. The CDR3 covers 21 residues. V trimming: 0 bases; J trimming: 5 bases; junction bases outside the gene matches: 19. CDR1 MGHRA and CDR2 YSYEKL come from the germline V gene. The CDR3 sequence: CASSQDLGNTNSGRVTGELFF. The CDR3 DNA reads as TGCGCCAGCAGCCAAGACCTGGGAAATACTAATAGCGGGAGAGTAACCGGGGAGCTGTTTTTT.

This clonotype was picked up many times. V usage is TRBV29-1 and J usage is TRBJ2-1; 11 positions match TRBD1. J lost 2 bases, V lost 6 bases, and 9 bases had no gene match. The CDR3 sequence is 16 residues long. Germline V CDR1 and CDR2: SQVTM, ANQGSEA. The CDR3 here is CSVEPGQGATYNEQFF. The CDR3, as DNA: TGCAGCGTGGAACCCGGACAGGGGGCAACCTACAATGAGCAGTTCTTC.

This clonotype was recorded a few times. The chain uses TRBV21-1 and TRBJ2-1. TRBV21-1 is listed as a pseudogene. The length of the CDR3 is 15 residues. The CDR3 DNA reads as TGTGCCAGCAGCAAGAGCAGGGTGGCCTACAATGAGCAGTTCTTC. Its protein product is CASSKSRVAYNEQFF.